This T cell receptor (beta chain) stems from a study of cytomegalovirus exposure and HLA in healthy donors. General study points: Most likely, a cluster of highly shared sequence variants arose as a sequencing artifact.

PCR was performed using 60 Vbeta and 13 Jbeta primers. Here immunoSEQ multiplex PCR was the method, and the copy in TCRdb shows in-frame clones only, minus some. In the table there are about 160,000 clones, around nine tenths of which are singletons. Turning to this clone: Its target is not known.

The CDR3 has 17 residues. The V gene's germline CDR1 is LGHNA and CDR2 YNFKEQ. Trimming at V came to 0 bases and at J to 6 bases, leaving 8 bases not matched to a gene. V usage is TRBV4-2 and J usage is TRBJ2-4; 10 nucleotides agree with TRBD1. Sequencing was carried out using PBMCs. The TCR originated in a woman in her twenties or thirties in good health and CMV-seronegative. The CDR3 DNA reads as TGTGCCAGCAGCCAAGACTTCAGGACAGGGGGGGCAAACATTCAGTACTTC. As protein: CASSQDFRTGGANIQYF.